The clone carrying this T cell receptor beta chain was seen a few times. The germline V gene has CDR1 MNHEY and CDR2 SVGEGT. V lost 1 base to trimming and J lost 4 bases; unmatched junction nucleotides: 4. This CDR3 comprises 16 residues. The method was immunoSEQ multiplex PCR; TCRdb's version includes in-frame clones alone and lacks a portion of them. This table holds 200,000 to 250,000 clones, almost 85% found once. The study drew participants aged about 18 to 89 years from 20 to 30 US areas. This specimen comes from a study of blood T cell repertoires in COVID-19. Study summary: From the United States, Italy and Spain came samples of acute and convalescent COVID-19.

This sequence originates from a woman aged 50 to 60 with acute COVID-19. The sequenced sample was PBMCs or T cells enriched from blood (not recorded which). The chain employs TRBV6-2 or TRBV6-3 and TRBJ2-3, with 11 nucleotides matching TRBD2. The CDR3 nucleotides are TGTGCCAGCAGTTACTTTCTAGCGGGGGGCGCAGATACGCAGTATTTT. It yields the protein CASSYFLAGGADTQYF.